Listed here are 17 T cell receptor beta chains from one sample, sequenced in a study of PD-1 blockade in classical Hodgkin lymphoma. Repertoires were generated with immunoSEQ multiplex PCR, while TCRdb's copy carries only in-frame clones and drops some. Here the sample spans 80,000 to 100,000 clones, about 93% being singletons. Time point defined: cycle 4 day 1 (C4D1), after five to seven weeks of nivolumab. In every patient, relapse followed autologous stem cell transplantation, while exposure to brentuximab vedotin differed. Sequences were derived from peripheral blood mononuclear cells (PBMCs), sampled before the fourth cycle of nivolumab. These receptors all stem from a human donor with classical Hodgkin lymphoma.

To note about this clone: At one boundary the junction diverges from the germline segment, which might be a read error. V is TRBV7-8 and J is TRBJ1-5; D perhaps matches TRBD1 (6 bases). This CDR3 is 13 amino acids long. Germline V lookup: CDR1 SGHVS, CDR2 FQNEAQ. CDR3 loop: CASSLDRDQAQHF. In nucleotides, the CDR3 is TGTGCCAGCAGCTTAGACAGGGATCAGGCCCAGCATTTT.

J is TRBJ1-5 and V is TRBV19; TRBD1 aligns across 7 bases. Per the germline V gene, CDR1 is LNHDA and CDR2 is SQIVND (reference sequence). This CDR3 has 12 amino acids. V shed 11 bases and J 5 bases; nucleotides not matched to a gene: 6. In DNA, the CDR3 is TGTGCCTCGACAGGGCTTTATCAGCCCCAGCATTTT. Encoded protein: CASTGLYQPQHF.

The V gene is TRBV29-1, the J gene TRBJ2-3; D is uncertain. Germline V gives CDR1 SQVTM, CDR2 ANQGSEA. This CDR3 comprises 13 residues. Trimming removed 6 bases from V and 2 bases from J, with 12 bases in between. This CDR3 is CSVVSGSTDTQYF. The DNA for the CDR3 is TGCAGCGTCGTATCGGGCTCCACAGATACGCAGTATTTT.

The rearrangement joins TRBV27 to TRBJ1-5; D remains ambiguous. This CDR3 comprises 19 residues. Trimming cost V 6 bases and J 0 bases, with 24 bases left between them. The germline V gene encodes CDR1 MNHEY and CDR2 SMNVEV (reference sequence). The CDR3 is CASSLVSRRAVNSNQPQHF. The CDR3 DNA sequence: TGTGCCAGCAGCCTTGTTTCCAGGCGGGCCGTCAATAGCAATCAGCCCCAGCATTTT.

V is TRBV6-1 and J is TRBJ1-3; D may be TRBD1 (5 bases). Germline-derived CDR1 and CDR2 are MNHNS and SASEGT. The CDR3 contains 12 residues. V was trimmed by 11 bases and J by 4 bases, leaving 12 bases between them. The CDR3 DNA reads as TGTGCCGGCCGTGGGGACGGAAACACCATATATTTT. Encoded protein: CAGRGDGNTIYF.

The chain has TRBV19 and TRBJ1-4; 8 bases line up with TRBD1. This CDR3 region has 15 residues. V was clipped by 3 bases and J by 0 bases; unmatched bases: 0. Germline V gives CDR1 LNHDA, CDR2 SQIVND (reference sequence). DNA for the CDR3: TGTGCCAGTAGTATGGGACAGGCAACTAATGAAAAACTGTTTTTT. It is translated as CASSMGQATNEKLFF.

The chain carries TRBV9 and TRBJ2-2; the D is unclear. In germline, CDR1 is SGDLS, CDR2 YYNGEE. The germline V and J ends were trimmed by 4 bases and 3 bases, with 10 bases remaining between them. This CDR3 comprises 14 residues. The CDR3 sequence: CASSPRVDTGELFF. In DNA, the CDR3 is TGTGCCAGCAGCCCCCGAGTGGACACCGGGGAGCTGTTTTTT.

The J gene is TRBJ2-1, the V gene TRBV13; perhaps D is TRBD1 or TRBD2 (5 bases each). V was pared by 3 bases and J by 1 base, with 10 bases between. CDR1 and CDR2 from the germline V gene are PRHDT and FYEKMQ (reference sequence). This CDR3 is built from 15 residues. CDR3 loop: CASSLRGLSYNEQFF. In DNA, the CDR3 is TGTGCCAGCAGCTTGAGGGGTTTGTCCTACAATGAGCAGTTCTTC.

The CDR3 loop is CASNQGSTYNEQFF. In DNA, the CDR3 is TGTGCCAGCAATCAGGGATCTACTTACAATGAGCAGTTCTTC. The V and J genes are TRBV6-6 and TRBJ2-1, with TRBD1 as a possible D gene (5 bases). V was cut by 7 bases and J by 4 bases, with 14 bases left in between. CDR3 length equals 14 residues. Germline V gene lookup returns CDR1 MNHNY and CDR2 SVGAGI (reference sequence).

The V gene is TRBV6-1, the J gene TRBJ2-5; TRBD2 is a possible D gene (5 bases). V was clipped by 4 bases and J by 1 base, with 10 bases between them. This CDR3 region has 14 residues. Germline V gene data show CDR1 as MNHNS and CDR2 as SASEGT. CDR3 residues: CASSVGGFQETQYF. The CDR3 bases are TGTGCCAGCAGTGTAGGCGGGTTCCAAGAGACCCAGTACTTC.

This clone has only one observation. The gene calls are TRBV18 and TRBJ1-1; D possibly corresponds to TRBD1 (5 bases). The CDR3 extends over 15 amino acids. Trimming cost V 0 bases and J 1 base, with 9 bases left between them. The V gene's germline CDR1 is KGHSH and CDR2 LQKENI. As DNA, the CDR3 is TGTGCCAGCTCACCACCGGGGACGGGGAACACTGAAGCTTTCTTT. The encoded protein is CASSPPGTGNTEAFF.

This clone was counted between two and nine times. The V and J genes are TRBV5-6 and TRBJ1-2; TRBD1 might be the D (5 bases). Germline V gene lookup returns CDR1 SGHDT and CDR2 YYEEEE. V was clipped by 4 bases and J by 4 bases, with 14 bases between them. CDR3 length: 14 amino acids. CDR3 in amino acids: CASSPGPDIYGYTF. CDR3 nucleotides: TGTGCCAGCAGCCCGGGACCGGATATCTATGGCTACACCTTC.

The chain combines TRBV27 with TRBJ2-1; 7 bases align to TRBD2. CDR3 length: 18 amino acids. V shed 1 base, J shed 4 bases, and the junction held 13 bases outside the gene matches. CDR1 MNHEY and CDR2 SMNVEV come from the germline V gene (reference sequence). CDR3 region: CASSLLTEWTRPYNEQFF. DNA for the CDR3: TGTGCCAGCAGTTTATTAACCGAATGGACTAGACCTTACAATGAGCAGTTCTTC.

V gene TRBV27 combines with J gene TRBJ2-3; maybe TRBD2 (5 bases). V gave up 3 bases and J gave up 2 bases, with 6 bases separating them. Germline V gene sequence: CDR1 MNHEY, CDR2 SMNVEV (reference sequence). The CDR3 has 13 amino acids. This CDR3 is CASSFSVTDTQYF. For the CDR3, the DNA is TGTGCCAGCAGTTTTAGCGTCACAGATACGCAGTATTTT.

The J gene is TRBJ2-7, the V gene TRBV9; TRBD2 is a possible D gene (7 bases). The CDR3 is made up of 15 amino acids. CDR1 and CDR2 from the germline V gene are SGDLS and YYNGEE. The ends were cut back, 3 bases at V and 7 bases at J, with 20 bases in the middle. CDR3: CASSGEGHGGREQYF. DNA of the CDR3: TGTGCCAGCAGCGGGGAGGGACACGGAGGGAGAGAGCAGTACTTC.

V and J are TRBV28 and TRBJ2-7, with D possibly being TRBD2 (7 bases). There are 15 residues in the CDR3. CDR1 is MDHEN, CDR2 SYDVKM, per germline. The ends were cut back, 3 bases at V and 5 bases at J, with 17 bases in the middle. The CDR3 reads CASSFRQAGAHEQYF. The DNA for the CDR3 is TGTGCCAGCAGTTTCCGACAGGCGGGGGCCCACGAGCAGTACTTC.

The gene calls are TRBV7-9 and TRBJ1-5; possibly TRBD1 for D (6 bases). CDR3 size: 14 residues. Trimming removed 5 bases from V and 6 bases from J, with 14 bases in between. The V gene's germline CDR1 is SEHNR and CDR2 FQNEAQ (reference sequence). The CDR3 DNA reads TGTGCCAGCAGCAAAGGGGGGGAGGCTCAGCCCCAGCATTTT. The encoded protein is CASSKGGEAQPQHF.